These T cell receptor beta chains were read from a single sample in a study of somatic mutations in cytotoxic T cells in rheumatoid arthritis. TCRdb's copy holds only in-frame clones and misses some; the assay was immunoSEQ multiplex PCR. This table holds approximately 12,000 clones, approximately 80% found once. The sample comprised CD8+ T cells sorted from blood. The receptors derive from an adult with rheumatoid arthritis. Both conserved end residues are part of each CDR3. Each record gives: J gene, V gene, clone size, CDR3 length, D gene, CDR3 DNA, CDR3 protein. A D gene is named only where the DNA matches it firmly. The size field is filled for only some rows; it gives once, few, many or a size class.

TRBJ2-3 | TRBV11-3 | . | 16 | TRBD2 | TGTGCCAGCAGCCCCCGGACTAGCGGAGCTACAGATACGCAGTATTTT | CASSPRTSGATDTQYF
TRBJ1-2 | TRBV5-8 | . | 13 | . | TGTGCCAGCAGCTTGGCCATTGGGGTCGGCTACACCTTC | CASSLAIGVGYTF
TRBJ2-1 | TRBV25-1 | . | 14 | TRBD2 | TGTGCCAGCAGTGAGCCGGGGGGCTACAATGAGCAGTTCTTC | CASSEPGGYNEQFF
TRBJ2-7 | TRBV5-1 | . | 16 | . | TGCGCCAGCAGTCAGTCCCCGGGAGAGGTGAACTACGAGCAGTACTTC | CASSQSPGEVNYEQYF
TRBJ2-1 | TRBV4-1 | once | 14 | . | TGCGCCAGCAGCCAGGGGGGAAGCTACAATGAGCAGTTCTTC | CASSQGGSYNEQFF
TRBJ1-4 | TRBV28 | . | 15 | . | TGTGCCAGCAGTTTGCTCCGGGACGGTAATGAAAAACTGTTTTTT | CASSLLRDGNEKLFF
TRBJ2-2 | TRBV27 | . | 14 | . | TGTGCCAGCAGTTTAGCAATTAACACCGGGGAGCTGTTTTTT | CASSLAINTGELFF
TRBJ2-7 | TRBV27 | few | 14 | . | TGTGCCAGCAGTCTTCAGGGAGCGACGGACGAGCAGTACTTC | CASSLQGATDEQYF
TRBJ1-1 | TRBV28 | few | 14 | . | TGTGCCAGCAGTCCCTTCCGTGACCTGACTGAAGCTTTCTTT | CASSPFRDLTEAFF
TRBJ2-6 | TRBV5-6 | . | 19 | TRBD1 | TGTGCCAGCAGCTTAAGCGGACAGGCCTCTTTCTCTGGGGCCAACGTCCTGACTTTC | CASSLSGQASFSGANVLTF
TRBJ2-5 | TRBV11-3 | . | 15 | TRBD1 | TGTGCCAGCAGCTCCTGGGGACAGCCTGAAGAGACCCAGTACTTC | CASSSWGQPEETQYF
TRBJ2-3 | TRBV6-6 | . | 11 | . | TGTGCCAGCAGCCTAACAGATACGCAGTATTTT | CASSLTDTQYF
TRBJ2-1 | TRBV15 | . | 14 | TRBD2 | TGTGCCACCAGCAGAGAGTCCCCTAGCGGTGAGCAGTTCTTC | CATSRESPSGEQFF
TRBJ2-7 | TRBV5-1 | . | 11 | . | TGCGCCAGCAGCCTCTACTACGAGCAGTACTTC | CASSLYYEQYF
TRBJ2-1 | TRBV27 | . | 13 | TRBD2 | TGTGCCAGCAGTTTAACTAGCGTAAATGAGCAGTTCTTC | CASSLTSVNEQFF
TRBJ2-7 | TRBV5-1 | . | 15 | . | TGCGCCAGCAGCTTGAAATACCTAACCCCCTACGAGCAGTACTTC | CASSLKYLTPYEQYF
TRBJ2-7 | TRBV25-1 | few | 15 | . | TGTGCCAGCCAAAGAACAGGCTCACTTCTCTACGAGCAGTACTTC | CASQRTGSLLYEQYF
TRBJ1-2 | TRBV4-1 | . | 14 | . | TGCGCCAGCAGCCAAGATGCGGCAGCGTATGGCTACACCTTC | CASSQDAAAYGYTF
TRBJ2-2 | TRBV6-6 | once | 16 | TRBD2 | TGTGCCAGCAGTTACCTAGCGGGAGGCCTCACCGGGGAGCTGTTTTTT | CASSYLAGGLTGELFF
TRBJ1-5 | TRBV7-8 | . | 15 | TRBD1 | TGTGCCAGCAGTCTTGGGACAGGGGTTAATCAGCCCCAGCATTTT | CASSLGTGVNQPQHF
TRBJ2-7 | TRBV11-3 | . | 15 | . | TGTGCCAGCAGCTTAGTAGGGGGAGACGTGCGCGAGCAGTACTTC | CASSLVGGDVREQYF
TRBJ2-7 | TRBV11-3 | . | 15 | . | TGTGCCAGCAGCTCTAGACAGGAGGGAAGCGACGAGCAGTACTTC | CASSSRQEGSDEQYF
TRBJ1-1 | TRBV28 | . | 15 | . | TGTGCCAGCAGTCCCTTGGGGGAGAAGGACACTGAAGCTTTCTTT | CASSPLGEKDTEAFF
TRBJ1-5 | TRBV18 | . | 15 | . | TGTGCCAGCTCACCACGGGGGGCGCTCGGTCAGCCCCAGCATTTT | CASSPRGALGQPQHF
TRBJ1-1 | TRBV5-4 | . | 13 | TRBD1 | TGTGCCAGCAGGGACAGGGGTGACACTGAAGCTTTCTTT | CASRDRGDTEAFF
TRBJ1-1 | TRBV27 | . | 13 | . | TGTGCCAGCAGTTTAACCTTTGGGGCTGAAGCTTTCTTT | CASSLTFGAEAFF
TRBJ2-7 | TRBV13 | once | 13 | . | TGTGCCAGCAGCTTAGGCCGGAGCTACGAGCAGTACTTC | CASSLGRSYEQYF
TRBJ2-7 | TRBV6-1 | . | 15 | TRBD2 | TGTGCCAGCAAAGAATTCGGCGGGAGGGCCTACGAGCAGTACTTC | CASKEFGGRAYEQYF
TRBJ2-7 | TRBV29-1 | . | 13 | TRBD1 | TGCAGCGCTAACAGGGGGTCGTCGCAGGAGCAGTACTTC | CSANRGSSQEQYF
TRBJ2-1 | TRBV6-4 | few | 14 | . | TGTGCCAGCAGTGACTCGTACCCCTCCGGCGAGCAGTTCTTC | CASSDSYPSGEQFF
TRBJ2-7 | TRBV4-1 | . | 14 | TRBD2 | TGCGCCAGCAGCCAAGGACTAGCGGGGTATGAGCAGTACTTC | CASSQGLAGYEQYF
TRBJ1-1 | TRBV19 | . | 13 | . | TGTGCCAGTAACGGACGGAGGTACACTGAAGCTTTCTTT | CASNGRRYTEAFF
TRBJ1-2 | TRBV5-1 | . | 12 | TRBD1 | TGCGCCAGCAGGGGACAGGAGGGGGGCTACACCTTC | CASRGQEGGYTF
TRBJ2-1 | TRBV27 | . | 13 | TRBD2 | TGTGCCAGCAGTCTCCTAGCGGTCCATGAGCAGTTCTTC | CASSLLAVHEQFF
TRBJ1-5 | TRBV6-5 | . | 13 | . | TGTGCCAGCAGTTATCACAAGGCCGGGTCCCAGCATTTT | CASSYHKAGSQHF
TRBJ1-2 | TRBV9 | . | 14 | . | TGTGCCAGCAGCGTGGCAGCCCAAGACTATGGCTACACCTTC | CASSVAAQDYGYTF
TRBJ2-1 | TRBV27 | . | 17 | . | TGTGCCAGCAGCGCTATCCTTGGGGAAAAGGCCTACAATGAGCAGTTCTTC | CASSAILGEKAYNEQFF
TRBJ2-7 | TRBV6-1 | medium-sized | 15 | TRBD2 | TGTGCCAGCAGTGACAGGGCTAGCGGGAGCTACGAGCAGTACTTC | CASSDRASGSYEQYF
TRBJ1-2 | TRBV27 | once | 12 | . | TGTGCCAGCAGCGTGTCGGGGCTAGGCTACACCTTC | CASSVSGLGYTF
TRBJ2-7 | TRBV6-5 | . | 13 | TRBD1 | TGTGCCGCCGGACAGGGGGCGCTGAACGAGCAGTACTTC | CAAGQGALNEQYF
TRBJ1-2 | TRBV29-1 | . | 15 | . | TGCAGCGTTCGGGGAGCGATAGCCACTAACTATGGCTACACCTTC | CSVRGAIATNYGYTF
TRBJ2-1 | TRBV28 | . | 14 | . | TGTGCCAGCAGTTTTCGCTACGGGATCAATGAGCAGTTCTTC | CASSFRYGINEQFF
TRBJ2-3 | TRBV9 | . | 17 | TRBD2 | TGTGCCAGCAGCGCGGGACTAGCCAGCAGAGGATTATATACGCAGTATTTT | CASSAGLASRGLYTQYF
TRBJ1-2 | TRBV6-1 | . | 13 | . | TGTGCCAGCAGTGAAGGAGGGTCCTGGGGCTACACCTTC | CASSEGGSWGYTF
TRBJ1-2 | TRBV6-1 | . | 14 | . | TGTGCCAGCAGTGATTTTCGGGGGAAGTATGGCTACACCTTC | CASSDFRGKYGYTF
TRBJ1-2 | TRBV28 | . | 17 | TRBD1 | TGTGCCAGCACCTCCTGGGGACAGGGGGCGCAGGCCTATGGCTACACCTTC | CASTSWGQGAQAYGYTF
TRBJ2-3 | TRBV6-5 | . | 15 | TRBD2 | TGTGCCAGCAGTTGGACTAGCGGATACACAGATACGCAGTATTTT | CASSWTSGYTDTQYF
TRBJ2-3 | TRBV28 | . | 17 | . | TGTGCCAGCAGTCCTTCCCCGATGGGAACTAGCACAGATACGCAGTATTTT | CASSPSPMGTSTDTQYF
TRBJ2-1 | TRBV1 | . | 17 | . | TGCACCAGCAGCCTGAGAGAGCGGGACAGAAAGTACAATGAGCAGTTCTTC | CTSSLRERDRKYNEQFF
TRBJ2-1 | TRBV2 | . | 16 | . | TGTGCCAGCAGTTCGATCGTGAGCGTACCAAACAATGAGCAGTTCTTC | CASSSIVSVPNNEQFF